The 23 T cell receptor beta chains presented below share a single source sample, sequenced in a study of OX40 agonist ivuxolimab in advanced cancers. Profiled with immunoSEQ multiplex PCR; TCRdb holds only in-frame clones, not every one. The profile shows 80,000 to 95,000 clones, 70% to 90% of them singletons. Source: CD4+ or CD8+ T cells sorted from blood, taken in a trial of the OX40 agonist ivuxolimab. These receptors were collected from an adult with an advanced solid tumor such as melanoma, head and neck, liver or kidney cancer.

This clone was recorded once. V is TRBV7-8 and J is TRBJ2-3; weak D call: TRBD2 (6 bases). This CDR3 is built from 15 residues. V was trimmed by 5 bases and J by 3 bases, leaving 15 bases between them. Germline V gives CDR1 SGHVS, CDR2 FQNEAQ. Written as DNA, the CDR3 is TGTGCCAGCAGCCCCGCCGGGAGCGGGACAGATACGCAGTATTTT. This codes for CASSPAGSGTDTQYF.

The chain carries TRBV7-2 and TRBJ2-3; D is perhaps TRBD2 (6 bases). V gave up 5 bases and J gave up 2 bases, with 14 bases separating them. This CDR3 is built from 15 residues. The germline V gene encodes CDR1 SGHTA and CDR2 FQGNSA. The CDR3 bases are TGTGCCAGCAGCCCACTGCGGGGTACCACAGATACGCAGTATTTT. It yields the protein CASSPLRGTTDTQYF.

Comments on this clone: It is unclear where the CDR3 begins or ends on the DNA, so no DNA is shown, and the CDR3 is as TCRdb lists it. CDR3 amino acids: CASSSSDNSYEQYF. The chain carries TRBV28 and TRBJ2-7; the D call of TRBD1 is as the table states it, not checked on the DNA. Germline V gene data show CDR1 as MDHEN and CDR2 as SYDVKM. The CDR3 region is 14 residues in length, termini included.

This clone was found a few times. The chain is built from TRBV2 and TRBJ2-1; 11 bases align to TRBD1. Germline V gene data show CDR1 as SNHLY and CDR2 as FYNNEI. The CDR3 has 16 residues. V gave up 4 bases and J gave up 6 bases; unmatched junction bases: 8. CDR3: CASSGGTGGFPNEQFF. DNA of the CDR3: TGTGCCAGCAGTGGCGGGACAGGGGGTTTCCCCAATGAGCAGTTCTTC.

This chain joins TRBV19 and TRBJ2-5, with 13 bases fitting TRBD2. The CDR3 covers 17 residues. Trimming cost V 8 bases and J 1 base; bases outside gene matches: 10. From germline, CDR1 is LNHDA and CDR2 SQIVND (reference sequence). CDR3 residues: CASGKPGLAGLQETQYF. The CDR3 nucleotides read TGTGCCAGTGGAAAACCGGGACTAGCGGGGCTCCAAGAGACCCAGTACTTC.

This clone is a singleton in its sample. The gene calls are TRBV7-9 and TRBJ2-1; D possibly corresponds to TRBD2 (6 bases). V was clipped by 5 bases and J by 7 bases, with 15 bases between them. The CDR3 runs 14 residues. CDR1 is SEHNR, CDR2 FQNEAQ, per germline (reference sequence). CDR3 amino acids: CASSPRGGGNEQFF. The CDR3 region has the DNA TGTGCCAGCAGCCCCCGAGGTGGGGGGAATGAGCAGTTCTTC. The full variable domain, completed using reference TRBV7-9 and TRBJ2-1, is DTGVSQNPRHKITKRGQNVTFRCDPISEHNRLYWYRQTLGQGPEFLTYFQNEAQLEKSRLLSDRFSAERPKGSFSTLEIQRTEQGDSAMYLCASSPRGGGNEQFFGPGTRLTVL.

The V call is TRBV9, the J call TRBJ1-6; tentative D call: TRBD1 (6 bases). Germline V gene sequence: CDR1 SGDLS, CDR2 YYNGEE. The CDR3 is 12 residues long. Trimming removed 4 bases from V and 12 bases from J, with 11 bases in between. CDR3 in DNA: TGTGCCAGCAGCTCGGAGGGGGGACCCCTCCACTTT. The encoded protein is CASSSEGGPLHF. The full variable domain, with the rest looked up from reference TRBV9 and TRBJ1-6, is DSGVTQTPKHLITATGQRVTLRCSPRSGDLSVYWYQQSLDQGLQFLIQYYNGEERAKGNILERFSAQQFPDLHSELNLSSLELGDSALYFCASSSEGGPLHFGNGTRLTVT.

In this sample, this clone turned up once. The gene calls are TRBV30 and TRBJ1-5; unclear D gene. The V end lost 2 bases, the J end lost 6 bases, and 11 bases lay between the germline ends. The CDR3 totals 13 residues. Germline V gene lookup returns CDR1 GTSNPN and CDR2 SVGIG (reference sequence). CDR3 bases: TGTGCCTGGAGTCACCGCTGGGGTCAGCCCCAGCATTTT. It is translated as CAWSHRWGQPQHF. Looking up the rest from reference TRBV30 and TRBJ1-5 gives the full variable domain: SQTIHQWPATLVQPVGSPLSLECTVEGTSNPNLYWYRQAAGRGLQLLFYSVGIGQISSEVPQNLSASRPQDRQFILSSKKLLLSDSGFYLCAWSHRWGQPQHFGDGTRLSIL.

V and J are TRBV15 and TRBJ2-1, with D perhaps TRBD1 (7 bases). CDR1 LNHNV and CDR2 YYDKDF come from the germline V gene (reference sequence). V lost 3 bases, J lost 5 bases, and 14 bases lay in between. The CDR3 loop spans 15 amino acids. CDR3 sequence: CATSRPGGGHNEQFF. The CDR3 DNA is TGTGCCACCAGCAGGCCAGGGGGAGGCCACAATGAGCAGTTCTTC. Full variable domain (rest looked up from reference TRBV15 and TRBJ2-1): DAMVIQNPRYQVTQFGKPVTLSCSQTLNHNVMYWYQQKSSQAPKLLFHYYDKDFNNEADTPDNFQSRRPNTSFCFLDIRSPGLGDTAMYLCATSRPGGGHNEQFFGPGTRLTVL.

This clone was observed a few times. The chain couples TRBV10-1 to TRBJ2-7, with D possibly matching TRBD2 (5 bases). Trimming pared 4 bases from V and 4 bases from J, leaving 14 bases between. The CDR3 consists of 14 residues. Looked up from germline, CDR1 is WNHNN and CDR2 is SYGVQD (reference sequence). CDR3 residues: CASSAGGSGYEQYF. The DNA of the CDR3 is TGCGCCAGCAGTGCTGGTGGGTCGGGGTACGAGCAGTACTTC.

The rearrangement uses TRBV28 and TRBJ1-1, with 9 bases aligning to TRBD1. V dropped 4 bases and J dropped 0; count of bases not matched to a gene: 6. The germline gives CDR1 MDHEN, CDR2 SYDVKM. The length of the CDR3 is 16 residues. The CDR3 bases are TGTGCCAGCAGTTCCCCGGGACAGGGCTTGAACACTGAAGCTTTCTTT. The encoded protein is CASSSPGQGLNTEAFF.

This clone was detected a few times. The chain has TRBV11-2 and TRBJ2-1, with D possibly matching TRBD2 (5 bases). V was pared by 5 bases and J by 8 bases, with 10 bases between. The length of the CDR3 is 12 residues. Germline loops: CDR1 SGHAT, CDR2 FQNNGV. For the CDR3, the DNA is TGTGCCAGCAGCCTCACTAGAGATGAGCAGTTCTTC. Translation gives CASSLTRDEQFF.

The rearrangement joins TRBV6-5 to TRBJ2-2; weak D call: TRBD2 (5 bases). V lost 7 bases and J lost 3, with 12 bases in between. Looked up from germline, CDR1 is MNHEY and CDR2 is SVGAGI. CDR3 size: 14 residues. The CDR3 loop reads CASTEALDTGELFF. The CDR3 region has the DNA TGTGCCAGCACGGAGGCTTTGGACACCGGGGAGCTGTTTTTT.

V is TRBV23-1 and J is TRBJ1-5; D call uncertain. TRBV23-1 is filed as an ORF, its function uncertain. Trimming pared 3 bases from V and 0 bases from J, leaving 12 bases between. The CDR3 consists of 16 residues. CDR3 residues: CASSHVWQASNQPQHF. As DNA, the CDR3 is TGCGCCAGCAGTCACGTGTGGCAGGCTAGCAATCAGCCCCAGCATTTT.

The chain recombines TRBV9 with TRBJ2-1, with a weak D call TRBD2 (7 bases). Germline values: CDR1 SGDLS, CDR2 YYNGEE. V was pared by 1 base and J by 1 base, with 12 bases between. This CDR3 is 16 amino acids long. The DNA of the CDR3 is TGTGCCAGCAGCGTATTGGGGGGGCGGTCCTACAATGAGCAGTTCTTC. It codes for CASSVLGGRSYNEQFF.

This rearrangement joins TRBV13 to TRBJ1-2; the match to TRBD1 covers 8 bases. The J segment lost 4 bases and the V segment lost 5 bases, leaving 9 bases of the junction unmatched. Per germline, CDR1 PRHDT and CDR2 FYEKMQ (reference sequence). The CDR3 extends over 15 amino acids. CDR3 nucleotides: TGTGCCAGCAGCGCCAGAAACAGGGGGGGCTATGGCTACACCTTC. Its translation is CASSARNRGGYGYTF.

The J gene is TRBJ1-5, the V gene TRBV11-2, with a tentative D call TRBD1 (5 bases). Germline assignment: CDR1 SGHAT and CDR2 FQNNGV. V was trimmed by 3 bases and J by 5 bases, leaving 14 bases between them. There are 15 residues in the CDR3. Here the CDR3 reads CASSLAGGRDQPQHF. The CDR3 DNA is TGTGCCAGCAGCTTGGCGGGGGGGAGGGATCAGCCCCAGCATTTT. Filled out from reference TRBV11-2 and TRBJ1-5, the complete variable domain reads EAGVAQSPRYKIIEKRQSVAFWCNPISGHATLYWYQQILGQGPKLLIQFQNNGVVDDSQLPKDRFSAERLKGVDSTLKIQPAKLEDSAVYLCASSLAGGRDQPQHFGDGTRLSIL.

The genes are TRBV28 and TRBJ1-1; 8 positions agree with TRBD1. The V segment lost 6 bases and the J segment 13 bases; nucleotides outside the gene matches: 13. The CDR3 runs to 13 residues. CDR1 and CDR2 from the germline V gene are MDHEN and SYDVKM. CDR3 residues: CASRLSRGLYGFF. The CDR3 DNA reads TGTGCCAGCAGACTCAGCAGGGGGCTATATGGTTTCTTT.

The V call is TRBV13, the J call TRBJ2-7, with TRBD2 matching 10 bases. This CDR3 has 18 residues. Germline loops: CDR1 PRHDT, CDR2 FYEKMQ (reference sequence). Trimming cost V 4 bases and J 3 bases; bases outside gene matches: 15. The CDR3 loop is CASSSRTDSGGTNYEQYF. CDR3 nucleotides: TGTGCCAGCAGCTCACGAACCGATAGCGGGGGGACTAACTACGAGCAGTACTTC.

The chain links TRBV29-1 to TRBJ1-1, with D perhaps TRBD1 (6 bases). The V gene lost 2 bases and the J gene lost 4 bases, with 11 bases spanning the gap. The CDR3 loop spans 13 amino acids. Germline CDR1 and CDR2: SQVTM and ANQGSEA. CDR3 amino acids: CSVELDRGTEAFF. The CDR3 nucleotides are TGCAGCGTTGAATTGGACAGAGGCACTGAAGCTTTCTTT.

The rearrangement uses TRBV5-1 and TRBJ2-4; D gene uncertain. The CDR3 extends over 16 amino acids. Germline V gene lookup returns CDR1 SGHRS and CDR2 YFSETQ. V lost 4 bases and J 2 bases, leaving 16 bases between the germline ends. The CDR3 protein is CASSRSGDSSKNIQYF. In DNA, the CDR3 is TGCGCCAGCAGCCGAAGTGGTGACTCGTCCAAAAACATTCAGTACTTC.

A few counts support this clone. This chain connects TRBV19 to TRBJ2-2; possible D gene TRBD2, 5 bases. Trimming shortened V by 4 bases and J by 4 bases, and 10 bases separated the two germline ends. The CDR3 is made up of 14 amino acids. Germline V gene data show CDR1 as LNHDA and CDR2 as SQIVND (reference sequence). The CDR3 DNA reads as TGTGCCAGTAGTACTGGACTTACCACCGGGGAGCTGTTTTTT. This translates into CASSTGLTTGELFF.

J is TRBJ2-7 and V is TRBV7-2; 8 bases fit TRBD1. Trimming cost V 3 bases and J 5 bases; bases outside gene matches: 9. CDR1 is SGHTA and CDR2 is FQGNSA in the germline V gene. This CDR3 contains 15 residues. Here the CDR3 DNA reads TGTGCCAGCAGCTTCCTCAGACAGGGGCCCAACGAGCAGTACTTC. Translated: CASSFLRQGPNEQYF.